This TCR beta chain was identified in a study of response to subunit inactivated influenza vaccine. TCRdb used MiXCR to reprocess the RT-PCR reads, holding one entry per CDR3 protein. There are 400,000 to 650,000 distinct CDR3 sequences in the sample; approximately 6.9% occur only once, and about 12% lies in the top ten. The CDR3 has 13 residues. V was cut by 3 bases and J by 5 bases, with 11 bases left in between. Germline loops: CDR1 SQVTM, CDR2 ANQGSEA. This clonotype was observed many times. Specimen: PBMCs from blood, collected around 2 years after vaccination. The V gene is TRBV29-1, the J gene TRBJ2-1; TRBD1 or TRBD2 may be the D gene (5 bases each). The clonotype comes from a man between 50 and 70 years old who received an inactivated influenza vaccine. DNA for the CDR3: TGCAGCGTTGACAGGGTGGAGGACAATGAGCAGTTCTTC. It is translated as CSVDRVEDNEQFF.